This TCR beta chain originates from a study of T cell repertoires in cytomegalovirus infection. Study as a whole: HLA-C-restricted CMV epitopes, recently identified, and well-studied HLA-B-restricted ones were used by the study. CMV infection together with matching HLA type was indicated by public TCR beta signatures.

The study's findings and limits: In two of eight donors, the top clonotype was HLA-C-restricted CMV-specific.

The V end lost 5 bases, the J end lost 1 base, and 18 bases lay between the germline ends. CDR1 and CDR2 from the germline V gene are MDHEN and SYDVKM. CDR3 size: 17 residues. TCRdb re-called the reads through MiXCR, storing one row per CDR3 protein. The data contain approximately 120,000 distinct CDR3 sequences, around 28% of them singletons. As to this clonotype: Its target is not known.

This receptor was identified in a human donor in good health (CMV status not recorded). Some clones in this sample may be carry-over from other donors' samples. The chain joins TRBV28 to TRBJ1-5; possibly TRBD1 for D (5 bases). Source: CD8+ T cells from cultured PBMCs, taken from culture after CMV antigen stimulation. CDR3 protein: CASSLPPRVRSNQPQHF. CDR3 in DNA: TGTGCCAGCAGTCTCCCGCCCAGGGTTAGGAGCAATCAGCCCCAGCATTTT.